The 2 T cell receptor beta chains below come from one sample, sequenced in a study of T cells in localized non-small cell lung cancer. Profiled with immunoSEQ multiplex PCR; TCRdb holds only in-frame clones, not every one. The sample lists tens of thousands of clones; roughly 90% were seen once. Sequences were derived from peripheral blood, sampled before any cancer treatment. The receptors were sampled from a man between 35 and 75 years old with stage I squamous cell lung carcinoma.

The V call is TRBV4-1, the J call TRBJ2-7; maybe TRBD1 (6 bases). V was pared by 2 bases and J by 4 bases, with 9 bases between. The CDR3 runs to 13 residues. From germline, CDR1 is MGHRA and CDR2 YSYEKL. CDR3 sequence: CASSQRTVYEQYF. The CDR3 bases are TGCGCCAGCAGCCAAAGGACAGTTTACGAGCAGTACTTC.

The CDR3 DNA reads as TGTGCCAGCAGTACAGGACAGGGAGTGACCGGGGAGCTGTTTTTT. Its translation: CASSTGQGVTGELFF. J is TRBJ2-2 and V is TRBV6-6, with 8 bases lining up with TRBD1. Germline V gene lookup returns CDR1 MNHNY and CDR2 SVGAGI (reference sequence). The CDR3 is made up of 15 amino acids. V was clipped by 5 bases and J by 5 bases; unmatched bases: 7.